Presented here are 30 T cell receptor beta chains from one specimen sequenced in a study of neoadjuvant nivolumab and ipilimumab in lung cancer. Data came from immunoSEQ multiplex PCR; TCRdb stores just in-frame clones and leaves some out. The sample includes some 25,000 clones, approximately 80% of them seen just once. The source was tumor tissue, collected after neoadjuvant nivolumab, alone or with ipilimumab, at or shortly before surgery. These receptors were collected from an adult with non-small cell lung cancer.

J is TRBJ2-1 and V is TRBV5-2; the table's D gene call, TRBD1, was not cross checked with the DNA. TRBV5-2 is a known pseudogene. This CDR3 has 14 amino acids. CDR3 DNA: TGTGCCAGCAGCTCCCGGGACAGGAACAATGAGCAGTTCTTC. This gives the protein CASSSRDRNNEQFF.

The chain links TRBV30 to TRBJ2-1; 8 nucleotides align to TRBD2. This CDR3 has 12 residues. Germline V gene sequence: CDR1 GTSNPN, CDR2 SVGIG (reference sequence). The V gene end was trimmed by 5 bases and the J gene end by 3 bases; junction bases not matched to a gene: 0. The CDR3 nucleotides read TGTGCCTGGGGGACTAGCTACAATGAGCAGTTCTTC. Its translation is CAWGTSYNEQFF.

This chain joins TRBV6-5 and TRBJ2-5; perhaps TRBD1 as D (5 bases). In germline, CDR1 is MNHEY, CDR2 SVGAGI. V was clipped by 6 bases and J by 7 bases, with 15 bases between them. The length of the CDR3 is 13 residues. Here the CDR3 DNA reads TGTGCCAGCAGCCCAGACAGCTCTCGGACCCAGTACTTC. Translating it yields CASSPDSSRTQYF.

J is TRBJ2-3 and V is TRBV5-4, with no clear D. With 4 bases removed from V and 0 bases from J, the gap between germline ends came to 9 bases. Germline V gene sequence: CDR1 SGHNT, CDR2 YYREEE (reference sequence). The CDR3 loop spans 14 amino acids. As DNA, the CDR3 is TGTGCCAGCAGCGAGAGAGCTAGCACAGATACGCAGTATTTT. This translates into CASSERASTDTQYF.

The rearrangement uses TRBV30 and TRBJ2-7; D is possibly TRBD1 (5 bases). The germline V and J ends were trimmed by 0 bases and 4 bases, with 13 bases remaining between them. CDR1 and CDR2 from the germline V gene are GTSNPN and SVGIG (reference sequence). The CDR3 sequence is 14 residues long. The CDR3 nucleotides are TGTGCCTGGAGTGTCTTAGGGGTCGGTTACGAGCAGTACTTC. Amino acid sequence: CAWSVLGVGYEQYF.

The chain employs TRBV19 and TRBJ2-3; a possible D gene is TRBD1 (6 bases). The CDR3 is made up of 13 amino acids. Germline CDR1 reads LNHDA; CDR2 reads SQIVND (reference sequence). V dropped 6 bases and J dropped 4 bases, with 11 bases sitting between them. The CDR3 region is CASSSTGSDTQYF. As DNA, the CDR3 is TGTGCCAGTAGCTCAACAGGGTCAGATACGCAGTATTTT. The variable domain in full, with the rest retrieved from reference TRBV19 and TRBJ2-3, is DGGITQSPKYLFRKEGQNVTLSCEQNLNHDAMYWYRQDPGQGLRLIYYSQIVNDFQKGDIAEGYSVSREKKESFPLTVTSAQKNPTAFYLCASSSTGSDTQYFGPGTRLTVL.

The J gene is TRBJ1-1, the V gene TRBV6-5; 9 nucleotides agree with TRBD1. V was pared by 5 bases and J by 1 base, with 5 bases of the junction left unmatched. The germline V gene encodes CDR1 MNHEY and CDR2 SVGAGI. The CDR3 is 15 residues long. CDR3 coding DNA: TGTGCCAGCAGTCTAGGACAGGGGCGGAACACTGAAGCTTTCTTT. Amino acid sequence: CASSLGQGRNTEAFF.

This clone was counted between two and nine times. The chain joins TRBV2 to TRBJ1-2; D is perhaps TRBD1 (6 bases). Trimming cost V 0 bases and J 5 bases, with 13 bases left between them. The CDR3 spans 15 residues. Germline CDR1 reads SNHLY; CDR2 reads FYNNEI. In nucleotides, the CDR3 is TGTGCCAGCAGTGAAGCGCGGGGGGGCCGGTATGGCTACACCTTC. Residues: CASSEARGGRYGYTF.

This chain uses TRBV6-5 with TRBJ1-4; the D is unclear. Germline V gene data show CDR1 as MNHEY and CDR2 as SVGAGI. V was cut by 5 bases and J by 1 base, with 8 bases left in between. This CDR3 has 14 residues. CDR3 DNA: TGTGCCAGCAGTCCGGGTGGAACTAATGAAAAACTGTTTTTT. Residues: CASSPGGTNEKLFF.

As to this clone: The same CDR3 is also encoded by other DNA sequences in this sample. This sequence joins TRBV19 and TRBJ1-5, with D unclear. The germline gives CDR1 LNHDA, CDR2 SQIVND (reference sequence). The CDR3 length is 13 residues. V lost 4 bases and J lost 3, with 7 bases in between. CDR3 sequence: CASSTRVNQPQHF. Here the CDR3 DNA reads TGTGCCAGTAGTACAAGGGTCAATCAGCCCCAGCATTTT.

V usage is TRBV27 and J usage is TRBJ1-6; possible D gene TRBD1, 5 bases. Germline CDR1 MNHEY, CDR2 SMNVEV (reference sequence). Trimming removed 3 bases at V and 11 bases at J, with 11 bases between. The CDR3 consists of 13 residues. The CDR3 here is CASSLSEQAPLHF. CDR3 sequence (DNA): TGTGCCAGCAGTTTGTCAGAACAGGCACCCCTCCACTTT.

This clone was observed a handful of times. This sequence joins TRBV4-3 and TRBJ1-4; D remains ambiguous. The CDR3 length is 13 residues. Germline CDR1 and CDR2: LGHNA and YSLEER. V lost 0 bases and J lost 7, with 6 bases in between. The CDR3 protein is CASSQDSGEKLFF. CDR3 nucleotide sequence: TGCGCCAGCAGCCAAGATAGTGGTGAAAAACTGTTTTTT.

The rearrangement uses TRBV27 and TRBJ1-1; 7 bases agree with TRBD1. V shed 5 bases and J 10 bases; nucleotides not matched to a gene: 13. Germline CDR1 reads MNHEY; CDR2 reads SMNVEV (reference sequence). This CDR3 spans 14 amino acids. The CDR3 sequence is CASSRDRSVLRAFF. DNA of the CDR3: TGTGCCAGCAGTCGGGACAGAAGCGTACTCCGAGCTTTCTTT.

This clone has a single count. The chain carries TRBV7-2 and TRBJ1-2, with D unclear. The V gene lost 2 bases and the J gene lost 2 bases, with 9 bases spanning the gap. This CDR3 has 14 amino acids. The germline V gene encodes CDR1 SGHTA and CDR2 FQGNSA. CDR3 region: CASSLRRGNYGYTF. The CDR3, as DNA: TGTGCCAGCAGCTTACGACGCGGCAACTATGGCTACACCTTC. The full variable domain, its missing parts supplied by reference TRBV7-2 and TRBJ1-2, is GAGVSQSPSNKVTEKGKDVELRCDPISGHTALYWYRQSLGQGLEFLIYFQGNSAPDKSGLPSDRFSAERTGGSVSTLTIQRTQQEDSAVYLCASSLRRGNYGYTFGSGTRLTVV.

The chain links TRBV7-8 to TRBJ2-5, with D possibly called TRBD1 or TRBD2 (6 bases each). Germline values: CDR1 SGHVS, CDR2 FQNEAQ. This CDR3 spans 13 amino acids. V dropped 2 bases and J dropped 4 bases, with 8 bases sitting between them. The CDR3 DNA sequence: TGTGCCAGCAGCTTACGGGGGCGAGAGACCCAGTACTTC. It specifies CASSLRGRETQYF.

The rearrangement joins TRBV5-1 to TRBJ1-6, with 11 bases fitting TRBD1. The CDR3 has 17 residues. Unmatched junction bases numbered 9, after V lost 3 bases and J lost 7 bases. Germline-derived CDR1 and CDR2 are SGHRS and YFSETQ. The CDR3 here is CASSSLPGTGGNSPLHF. CDR3 in DNA: TGCGCCAGCAGCTCTCTACCCGGGACAGGGGGGAATTCACCCCTCCACTTT.

This sequence joins TRBV6-6 and TRBJ2-7; the match to TRBD1 covers 9 bases. The CDR3 contains 12 residues. Germline assignment: CDR1 MNHNY and CDR2 SVGAGI (reference sequence). V gave up 8 bases and J gave up 5 bases; unmatched junction bases: 4. The CDR3 nucleotides are TGTGCCAGCGCGGACAGGGGTAACGAGCAGTACTTC. The encoded protein is CASADRGNEQYF.

The genes are TRBV7-3 and TRBJ2-7; a possible D gene is TRBD1 (5 bases). Germline loops: CDR1 SGHTA, CDR2 FQGTGA. The CDR3 consists of 12 residues. V was clipped by 10 bases and J by 0 bases, with 10 bases between them. CDR3 DNA sequence: TGTGCCATCAGGACACCCTCCTACGAGCAGTACTTC. It encodes CAIRTPSYEQYF.

V usage is TRBV6-5 and J usage is TRBJ2-5; 8 nucleotides line up with TRBD2. The ends lost 6 bases at V and 3 bases at J; junction bases unmatched: 6. CDR1 is MNHEY, CDR2 SVGAGI, per germline. This CDR3 is built from 14 residues. The CDR3 is CASSRSGGEETQYF. Here the CDR3 DNA reads TGTGCCAGCAGCAGAAGCGGGGGCGAAGAGACCCAGTACTTC.

This clone was found a few times. The genes are TRBV5-3 and TRBJ1-5; D call uncertain. TRBV5-3 belongs to the ORF category, with a function that is uncertain. The CDR3 length is 14 residues. Trimming pared 3 bases from V and 4 bases from J, leaving 11 bases between. CDR3 residues: CARSSDPSNQPQHF. DNA for the CDR3: TGTGCCAGAAGCTCAGACCCTTCGAATCAGCCCCAGCATTTT.

V and J are TRBV10-2 and TRBJ1-2; the D gene is possibly TRBD1 (6 bases). Trimming left V 5 bases short and J 7 bases short, with 17 bases between. In germline, CDR1 is WSHSY, CDR2 SAAADI. CDR3 length equals 14 residues. The CDR3 loop reads CASSPRYREVGYTF. The CDR3 nucleotides read TGCGCCAGCAGTCCTCGGTACAGGGAGGTTGGCTACACCTTC.

V is TRBV5-4 and J is TRBJ2-7; a weak D match, TRBD2 (5 bases). This CDR3 spans 13 amino acids. Germline V gives CDR1 SGHNT, CDR2 YYREEE (reference sequence). The ends were cut back, 6 bases at V and 5 bases at J, with 15 bases in the middle. Written as DNA, the CDR3 is TGTGCCAGCACCCACCCCGGGGTGGACGAGCAGTACTTC. It specifies CASTHPGVDEQYF.

The chain couples TRBV5-1 to TRBJ2-7; D is possibly TRBD1 (6 bases). The CDR3 contains 15 residues. V was cut by 1 base and J by 2 bases, with 13 bases left in between. Germline V gene lookup returns CDR1 SGHRS and CDR2 YFSETQ. The CDR3 region has the DNA TGCGCCAGCAGCTTGTGGGCCGGACAGACCTACGAGCAGTACTTC. This sequence encodes CASSLWAGQTYEQYF.

The rearrangement uses TRBV28 and TRBJ1-2; D not certain. Trimming left V 7 bases short and J 2 bases short, with 8 bases between. CDR1 MDHEN and CDR2 SYDVKM come from the germline V gene. The CDR3 runs 12 residues. The CDR3 reads CASIGLNYGYTF. As DNA, the CDR3 is TGTGCCAGCATAGGATTAAACTATGGCTACACCTTC.

The chain links TRBV23-1 to TRBJ1-5; weak D call: TRBD1 (5 bases). TRBV23-1 is an open reading frame, and its role is uncertain. The CDR3 runs to 17 residues. The ends were cut back, 7 bases at V and 0 bases at J, with 19 bases in the middle. CDR3 sequence reads: CASTRLGVVYSNQPQHF. DNA for the CDR3: TGCGCCAGCACTAGACTGGGGGTCGTTTATAGCAATCAGCCCCAGCATTTT.

This clone appeared once. The rearrangement uses TRBV10-2 and TRBJ1-6; unclear D gene. V was clipped by 10 bases and J by 6 bases, with 10 bases between them. Germline V gene lookup returns CDR1 WSHSY and CDR2 SAAADI. CDR3 length: 12 amino acids. Here the CDR3 DNA reads TGCGCCACCCTTAACCCTAATTCACCCCTCCACTTT. It encodes CATLNPNSPLHF.

This rearrangement joins TRBV5-6 to TRBJ1-5; tentative D call: TRBD1 (6 bases). V shed 1 base and J shed 5 bases, with 16 bases lying between them. This CDR3 is built from 16 residues. Germline V lookup: CDR1 SGHDT, CDR2 YYEEEE. This CDR3 is CASSLLQGLVDQPQHF. The CDR3, as DNA: TGTGCCAGCAGCTTGCTACAGGGACTAGTGGATCAGCCCCAGCATTTT.

This chain joins TRBV2 and TRBJ2-1; D might be TRBD2 (6 bases). Trimming left V 6 bases short and J 2 bases short, with 14 bases between. The germline V gene has CDR1 SNHLY and CDR2 FYNNEI. The CDR3 loop spans 15 amino acids. The CDR3 protein is CASRADGRTYNEQFF. CDR3 in DNA: TGTGCCAGCAGGGCTGACGGGAGAACCTACAATGAGCAGTTCTTC.

This clone was seen only a few times. The chain combines TRBV4-1 with TRBJ1-1, with TRBD1 matching over 10 bases. The trim removed 2 bases at V and 1 base at J, leaving 7 bases unmatched. The CDR3 is 17 residues long. Germline V lookup: CDR1 MGHRA, CDR2 YSYEKL. The CDR3, as DNA: TGCGCCAGCAGCCAATCCGGGACAGGGGAAAGGAACACTGAAGCTTTCTTT. It translates to CASSQSGTGERNTEAFF.

This chain uses TRBV19 with TRBJ1-4; D perhaps matches TRBD1 (6 bases). The CDR3 runs 16 residues. Germline CDR1 LNHDA, CDR2 SQIVND (reference sequence). The ends were cut back, 6 bases at V and 7 bases at J, with 21 bases in the middle. CDR3 sequence reads: CASRPPPGQGSEKLFF. The DNA for the CDR3 is TGTGCCAGTAGACCCCCTCCGGGACAAGGGAGTGAAAAACTGTTTTTT.